This TCR beta chain was captured in a study of blood T cell repertoires in COVID-19. Original handling: Researchers report that nucleated cell counts were estimated from reference gene primer amplification. Assay: immunoSEQ multiplex PCR; the TCRdb copy retains only in-frame clones and omits some. V and J calls plus clone size are reproduced from that table; the DNA served to infer D and trimming. The sample consists of approximately 300,000 clones, around 84% of them appearing once. V lost 7 bases to trimming and J lost 4 bases, with 8 bases between them. The CDR3 covers 12 residues. CDR1 is MDHEN and CDR2 is SYDVKM in the germline V gene.

Sequenced input: PBMCs or T cells enriched from blood (not recorded which). The V and J genes are TRBV28 and TRBJ1-3, with a possible D match to TRBD1 (5 bases). The TCR originated in a woman in her thirties who had been exposed to COVID-19. The CDR3 spells CASNRFGNTIYF. DNA for the CDR3: TGTGCCAGCAACAGGTTCGGAAACACCATATATTTT.